The present T cell receptor (beta chain) was sequenced within a study of long-term antiretroviral therapy in people with HIV. Study-level points and caveats: Blood dates from about 2003 to 2017, possibly under older ART regimens. Clonotypes expanded prior to ART showed repertoire dominance at all sampled time points. Once patients were on ART, diversity went higher but still fell short of transplant donor controls.

In regard to this clone: The antigen remains undetermined.

With survey level as its setting, the immunoSEQ assay was v3.0. The data were produced by immunoSEQ multiplex PCR, yet TCRdb's version contains in-frame clones alone and is incomplete. The repertoire has 15,000 to 20,000 clones, around 80% of them found once; the top ten carry 6.5% to 7.5%. Germline V gene lookup returns CDR1 SGHTA and CDR2 FQGNSA. The CDR3 has 15 amino acids. The V and J ends lost 3 bases and 3 bases respectively, with 15 bases between them. The samples, holding roughly 0.9-11 million cryopreserved PBMC, were thawed before DNA extraction was carried out. The chain recombines TRBV7-2 with TRBJ2-7, with D perhaps matching TRBD2 (7 bases). This specimen consisted of unsorted PBMCs, obtained 2.2 years after starting antiretroviral therapy. The origin of this receptor is a man aged 50 to 59 with HIV. The CDR3 is CASSFYGGLNYEQYF. DNA for the CDR3: TGTGCCAGCAGCTTCTACGGGGGGCTGAACTACGAGCAGTACTTC.